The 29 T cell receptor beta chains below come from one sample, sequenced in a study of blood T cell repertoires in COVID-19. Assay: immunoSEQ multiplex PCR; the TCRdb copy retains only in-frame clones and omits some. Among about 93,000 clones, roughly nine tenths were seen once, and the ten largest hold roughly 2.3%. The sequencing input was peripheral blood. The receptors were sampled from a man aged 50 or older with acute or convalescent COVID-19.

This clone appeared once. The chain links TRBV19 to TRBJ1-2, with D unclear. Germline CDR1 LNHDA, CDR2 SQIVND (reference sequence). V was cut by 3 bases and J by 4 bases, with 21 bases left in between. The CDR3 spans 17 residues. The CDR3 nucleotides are TGTGCCAGTAGTATTAACGTTGGTGAACAGCTAATCTATGGCTACACCTTC. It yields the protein CASSINVGEQLIYGYTF. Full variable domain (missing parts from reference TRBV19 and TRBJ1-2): DGGITQSPKYLFRKEGQNVTLSCEQNLNHDAMYWYRQDPGQGLRLIYYSQIVNDFQKGDIAEGYSVSREKKESFPLTVTSAQKNPTAFYLCASSINVGEQLIYGYTFGSGTRLTVV.

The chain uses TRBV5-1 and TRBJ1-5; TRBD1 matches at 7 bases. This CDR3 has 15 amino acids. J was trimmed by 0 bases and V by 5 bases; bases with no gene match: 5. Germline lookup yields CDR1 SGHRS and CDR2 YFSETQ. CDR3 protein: CASRLDRHSNQPQHF. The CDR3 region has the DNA TGCGCCAGCAGACTGGACAGGCATAGCAATCAGCCCCAGCATTTT.

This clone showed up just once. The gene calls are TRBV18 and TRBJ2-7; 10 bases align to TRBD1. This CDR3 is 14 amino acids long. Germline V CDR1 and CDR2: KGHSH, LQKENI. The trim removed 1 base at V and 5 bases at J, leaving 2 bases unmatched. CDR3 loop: CASSPRGTGDEQYV. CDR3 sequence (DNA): TGTGCCAGCTCACCACGTGGGACAGGGGACGAGCAGTACGTC.

CDR3 in amino acids: CASSIDRGPNQPQHF. The CDR3 DNA follows: TGTGCCAGTAGTATTGACCGAGGGCCAAATCAGCCCCAGCATTTT. The V and J genes are TRBV19 and TRBJ1-5; no clear D gene. The V gene lost 3 bases and the J gene lost 4 bases, with 13 bases spanning the gap. The CDR3 has 15 amino acids. Germline V gene data show CDR1 as LNHDA and CDR2 as SQIVND (reference sequence).

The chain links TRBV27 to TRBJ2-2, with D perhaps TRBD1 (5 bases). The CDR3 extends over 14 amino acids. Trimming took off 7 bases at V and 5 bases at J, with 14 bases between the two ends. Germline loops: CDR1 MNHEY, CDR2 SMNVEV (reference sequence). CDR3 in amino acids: CASISRVDTGELFF. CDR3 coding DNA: TGTGCCAGCATCTCCAGGGTGGATACCGGGGAGCTGTTTTTT.

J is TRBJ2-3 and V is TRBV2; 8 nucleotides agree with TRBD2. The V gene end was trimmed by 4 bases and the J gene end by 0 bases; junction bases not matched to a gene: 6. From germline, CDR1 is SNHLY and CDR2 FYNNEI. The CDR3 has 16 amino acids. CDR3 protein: CASSGDSGTSTDTQYF. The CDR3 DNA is TGTGCCAGCAGTGGTGATAGCGGGACTAGCACAGATACGCAGTATTTT.

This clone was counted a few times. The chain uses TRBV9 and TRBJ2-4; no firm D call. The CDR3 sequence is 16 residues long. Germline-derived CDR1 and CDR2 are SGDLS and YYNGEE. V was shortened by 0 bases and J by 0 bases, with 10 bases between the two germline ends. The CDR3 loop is CASSVDSRLAKNIQYF. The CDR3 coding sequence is TGTGCCAGCAGCGTAGACAGTCGCCTAGCCAAAAACATTCAGTACTTC.

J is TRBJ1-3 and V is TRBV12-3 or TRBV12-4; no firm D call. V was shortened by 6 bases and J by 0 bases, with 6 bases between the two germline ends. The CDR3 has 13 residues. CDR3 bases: TGTGCCAGCAGGCGTTCCTCTGGAAACACCATATATTTT. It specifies CASRRSSGNTIYF.

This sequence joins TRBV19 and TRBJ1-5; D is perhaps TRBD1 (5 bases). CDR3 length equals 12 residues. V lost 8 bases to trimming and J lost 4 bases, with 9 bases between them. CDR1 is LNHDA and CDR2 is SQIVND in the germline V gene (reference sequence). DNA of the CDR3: TGTGCCAGTCGACAGCTTAATCAGCCCCAGCATTTT. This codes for CASRQLNQPQHF.

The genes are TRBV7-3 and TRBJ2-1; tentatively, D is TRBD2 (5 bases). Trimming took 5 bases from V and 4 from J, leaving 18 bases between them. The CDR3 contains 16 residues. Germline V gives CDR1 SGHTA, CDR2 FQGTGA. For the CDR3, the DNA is TGTGCCAGCAGCCAAGTCGGACTCGTCCCATACAATGAGCAGTTCTTC. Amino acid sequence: CASSQVGLVPYNEQFF.

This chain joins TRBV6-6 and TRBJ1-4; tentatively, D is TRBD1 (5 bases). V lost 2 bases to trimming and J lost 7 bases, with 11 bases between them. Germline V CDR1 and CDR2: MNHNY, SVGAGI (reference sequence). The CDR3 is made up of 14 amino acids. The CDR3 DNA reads TGTGCCAGCAGTTACCTGGACACTGGTGAAAAACTGTTTTTT. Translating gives CASSYLDTGEKLFF.

CDR3 DNA sequence: TGTGCCACCAGCACCCGCGTCGCAACTAATGAAAAACTGTTTTTT. Residues: CATSTRVATNEKLFF. This chain links TRBV15 with TRBJ1-4, with unresolved D. The germline V gene has CDR1 LNHNV and CDR2 YYDKDF (reference sequence). The V gene lost 4 bases and the J gene lost 0 bases, with 9 bases spanning the gap. This CDR3 contains 15 residues.

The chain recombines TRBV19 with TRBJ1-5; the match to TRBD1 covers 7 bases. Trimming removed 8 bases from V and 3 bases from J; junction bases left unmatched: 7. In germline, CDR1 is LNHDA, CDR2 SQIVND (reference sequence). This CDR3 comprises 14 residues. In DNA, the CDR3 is TGTGCCAGTGCCCCGGGACAGCTCAATCAGCCCCAGCATTTT. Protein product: CASAPGQLNQPQHF. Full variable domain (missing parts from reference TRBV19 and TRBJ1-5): DGGITQSPKYLFRKEGQNVTLSCEQNLNHDAMYWYRQDPGQGLRLIYYSQIVNDFQKGDIAEGYSVSREKKESFPLTVTSAQKNPTAFYLCASAPGQLNQPQHFGDGTRLSIL.

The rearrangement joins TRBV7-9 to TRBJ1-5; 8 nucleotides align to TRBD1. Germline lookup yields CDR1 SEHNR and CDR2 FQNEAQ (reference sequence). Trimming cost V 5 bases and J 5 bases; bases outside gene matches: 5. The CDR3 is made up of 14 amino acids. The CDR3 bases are TGTGCCAGCAGCCTGACAGGGGAGGATCAGCCCCAGCATTTT. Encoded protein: CASSLTGEDQPQHF.

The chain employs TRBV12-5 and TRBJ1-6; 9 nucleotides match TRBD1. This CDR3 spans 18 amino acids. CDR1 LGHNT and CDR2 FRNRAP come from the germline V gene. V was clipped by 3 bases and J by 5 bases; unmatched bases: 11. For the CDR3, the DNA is TGTGCTAGTGGTTTAACCGGCAAGGGACAGGGTGATAATTCACCCCTCCACTTT. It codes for CASGLTGKGQGDNSPLHF. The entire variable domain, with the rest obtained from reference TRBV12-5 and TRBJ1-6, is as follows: DARVTQTPRHKVTEMGQEVTMRCQPILGHNTVFWYRQTMMQGLELLAYFRNRAPLDDSGMPKDRFSAEMPDATLATLKIQPSEPRDSAVYFCASGLTGKGQGDNSPLHFGNGTRLTVT.

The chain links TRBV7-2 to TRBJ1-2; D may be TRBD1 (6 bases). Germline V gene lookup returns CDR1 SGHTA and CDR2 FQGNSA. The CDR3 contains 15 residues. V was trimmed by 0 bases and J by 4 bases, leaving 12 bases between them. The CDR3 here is CASSLAGGQFYGYTF. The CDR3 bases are TGTGCCAGCAGCTTAGCCGGAGGACAGTTCTATGGCTACACCTTC.

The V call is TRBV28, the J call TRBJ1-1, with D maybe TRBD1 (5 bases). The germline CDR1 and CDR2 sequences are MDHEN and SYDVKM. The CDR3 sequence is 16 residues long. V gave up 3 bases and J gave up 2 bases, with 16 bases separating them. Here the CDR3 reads CASSFPQGMGNTEAFF. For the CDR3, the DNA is TGTGCCAGCAGTTTTCCCCAGGGCATGGGCAACACTGAAGCTTTCTTT.

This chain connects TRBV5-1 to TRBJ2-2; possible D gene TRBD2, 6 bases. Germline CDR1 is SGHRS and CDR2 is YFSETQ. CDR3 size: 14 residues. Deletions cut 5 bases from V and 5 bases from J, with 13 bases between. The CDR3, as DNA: TGCGCCAGCAGGTTAAACGGGAGAACCGGGGAGCTGTTTTTT. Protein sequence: CASRLNGRTGELFF.

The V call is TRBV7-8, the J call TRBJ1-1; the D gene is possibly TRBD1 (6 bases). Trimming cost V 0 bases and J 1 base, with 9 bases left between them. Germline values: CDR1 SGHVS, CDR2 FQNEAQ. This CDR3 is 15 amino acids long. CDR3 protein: CASSLARTANTEAFF. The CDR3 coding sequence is TGTGCCAGCAGCTTAGCCCGGACAGCGAACACTGAAGCTTTCTTT.

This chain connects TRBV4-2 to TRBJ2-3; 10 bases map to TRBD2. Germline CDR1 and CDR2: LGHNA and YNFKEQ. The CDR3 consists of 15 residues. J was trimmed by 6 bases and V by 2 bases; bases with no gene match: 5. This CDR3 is CASSQLAGAFDTQYF. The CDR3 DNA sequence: TGTGCCAGCAGCCAACTAGCGGGAGCCTTTGATACGCAGTATTTT.

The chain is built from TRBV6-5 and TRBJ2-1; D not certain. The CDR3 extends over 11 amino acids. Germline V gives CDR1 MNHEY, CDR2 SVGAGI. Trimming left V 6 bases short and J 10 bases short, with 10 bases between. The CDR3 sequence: CASSLRHEQFF. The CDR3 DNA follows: TGTGCCAGCAGCTTAAGACACGAGCAGTTCTTC.

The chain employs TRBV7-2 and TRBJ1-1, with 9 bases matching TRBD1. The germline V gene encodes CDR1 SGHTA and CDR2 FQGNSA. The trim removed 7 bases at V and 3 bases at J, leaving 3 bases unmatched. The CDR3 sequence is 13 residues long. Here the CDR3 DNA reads TGTGCCAGCATGGGACAGGGATACACTGAAGCTTTCTTT. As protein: CASMGQGYTEAFF.

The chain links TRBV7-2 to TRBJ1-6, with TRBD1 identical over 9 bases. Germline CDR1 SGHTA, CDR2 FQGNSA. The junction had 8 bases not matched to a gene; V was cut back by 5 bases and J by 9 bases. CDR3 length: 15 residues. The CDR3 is CASSRTGTGPSPLHF. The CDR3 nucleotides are TGTGCCAGCAGCCGCACCGGGACAGGGCCTTCACCCCTCCACTTT.

CDR3 protein: CASSLSGGQGETQYF. CDR3 DNA: TGTGCCAGCAGCTTATCGGGGGGGCAGGGCGAGACCCAGTACTTC. V is TRBV11-2 and J is TRBJ2-5; 8 nucleotides agree with TRBD2. V was clipped by 2 bases and J by 5 bases; unmatched bases: 7. The CDR3 length is 15 residues. Germline V gives CDR1 SGHAT, CDR2 FQNNGV.

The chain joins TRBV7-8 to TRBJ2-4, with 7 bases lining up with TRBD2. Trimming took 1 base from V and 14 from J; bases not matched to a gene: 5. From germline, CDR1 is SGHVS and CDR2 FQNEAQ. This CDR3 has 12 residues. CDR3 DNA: TGTGCCAGCAGCTTAGAGGCGGGGGAGAAGTACTTC. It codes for CASSLEAGEKYF.

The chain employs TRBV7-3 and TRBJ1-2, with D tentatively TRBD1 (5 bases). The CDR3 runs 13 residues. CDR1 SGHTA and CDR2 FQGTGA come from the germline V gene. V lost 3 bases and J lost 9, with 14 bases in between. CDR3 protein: CASSLGTGDSYTF. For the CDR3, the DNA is TGTGCCAGCAGCTTGGGGACTGGGGATAGCTACACCTTC.

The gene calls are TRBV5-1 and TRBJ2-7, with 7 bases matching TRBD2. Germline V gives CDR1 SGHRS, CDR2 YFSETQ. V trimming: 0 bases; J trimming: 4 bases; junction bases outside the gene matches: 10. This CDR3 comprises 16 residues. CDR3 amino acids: CASSLVLGGSRYEQYF. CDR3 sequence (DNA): TGCGCCAGCAGCTTGGTCTTGGGCGGGAGTAGGTACGAGCAGTACTTC.

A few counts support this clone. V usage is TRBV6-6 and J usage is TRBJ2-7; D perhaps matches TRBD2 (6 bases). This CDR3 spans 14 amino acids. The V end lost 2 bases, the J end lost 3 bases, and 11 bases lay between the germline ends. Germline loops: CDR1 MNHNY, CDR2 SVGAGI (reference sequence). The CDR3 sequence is CASSYGEDHYEQYF. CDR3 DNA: TGTGCCAGCAGTTACGGGGAGGATCACTACGAGCAGTACTTC.

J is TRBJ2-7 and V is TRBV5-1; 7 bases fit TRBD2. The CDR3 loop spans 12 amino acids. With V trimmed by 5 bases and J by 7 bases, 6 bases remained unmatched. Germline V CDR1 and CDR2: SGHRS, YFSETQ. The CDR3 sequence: CASRGTTGEQYV. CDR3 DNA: TGCGCCAGCAGGGGGACTACTGGGGAGCAGTACGTC.